This TCR beta chain comes out of a study of cytomegalovirus exposure and HLA in healthy donors. This CDR3 region has 16 residues. V gave up 1 base and J gave up 5 bases; unmatched junction bases: 9. CDR1 and CDR2 (germline): MDHEN, SYDVKM. Researchers ran the PCR with 60 Vbeta and 13 Jbeta primers. Using immunoSEQ multiplex PCR, the repertoire was profiled, and TCRdb retains in-frame clones only, with some absent. The profile shows approximately 180,000 clones, about 80% of them singletons. The sequenced material came from PBMCs. The source is a woman in her fifties or sixties in good health and CMV-seropositive. The gene calls are TRBV28 and TRBJ2-7; 9 bases are shared with TRBD1. The CDR3: CASSLYRGQGLDEQYF. Written as DNA, the CDR3 is TGTGCCAGCAGTTTATATAGGGGACAGGGCTTGGACGAGCAGTACTTC.